What follows are 6 T cell receptor beta chains derived from one specimen sequenced in a study of blood T cells in healthy people across ages. It was with a sample-barcoded 5' primer and a J-beta primer mix that a second PCR of about 6 to 11 cycles was run. TCRdb analysed the 5' RACE reads with MiXCR anew, one entry per CDR3 protein. The table lists hundreds of thousands of distinct CDR3 sequences, roughly 50% of them singletons. Input material: blood. These receptors were collected from a man between 25 and 39 years old in good health.

V gene TRBV5-1 combines with J gene TRBJ1-1; 7 bases are shared with TRBD1. V shed 0 bases and J 3 bases; nucleotides not matched to a gene: 8. CDR1 and CDR2 (germline): SGHRS, YFSETQ. There are 16 residues in the CDR3. Here the CDR3 DNA reads TGCGCCAGCAGCTTGGGCGACAGGGTTCGGTACACTGAAGCTTTCTTT. Translated: CASSLGDRVRYTEAFF.

V is TRBV2 and J is TRBJ2-1; 9 bases line up with TRBD1. Germline values: CDR1 SNHLY, CDR2 FYNNEI. CDR3 length: 16 residues. Germline trimming cut 6 bases from V and 1 base from J; bases unmatched to any gene: 7. CDR3 in amino acids: CASSPGTGRSYNEQFF. As DNA, the CDR3 is TGTGCCAGCAGCCCTGGGACAGGGAGGTCCTACAATGAGCAGTTCTTC.

This sequence joins TRBV9 and TRBJ2-5; tentatively, D is TRBD2 (5 bases). Trimming took off 2 bases at V and 4 bases at J, with 15 bases between the two ends. Germline lookup yields CDR1 SGDLS and CDR2 YYNGEE. This CDR3 comprises 15 residues. CDR3 loop: CASSVESGTGETQYF. The CDR3 nucleotides are TGTGCCAGCAGCGTGGAAAGCGGAACGGGAGAGACCCAGTACTTC. Complete variable domain (other parts from reference TRBV9 and TRBJ2-5): DSGVTQTPKHLITATGQRVTLRCSPRSGDLSVYWYQQSLDQGLQFLIQYYNGEERAKGNILERFSAQQFPDLHSELNLSSLELGDSALYFCASSVESGTGETQYFGPGTRLLVL.

This clonotype was found a few times. The chain combines TRBV9 with TRBJ1-3; D remains unclear. Trimming took off 0 bases at V and 8 bases at J, with 6 bases between the two ends. Germline loops: CDR1 SGDLS, CDR2 YYNGEE. The CDR3 has 12 amino acids. The CDR3 loop is CASSVVGDTIYF. The CDR3 DNA is TGTGCCAGCAGCGTAGTGGGAGACACCATATATTTT.

V and J are TRBV20-1 and TRBJ2-3, with TRBD2 identical over 8 bases. The germline gives CDR1 DFQATT, CDR2 SNEGSKA (reference sequence). Losses at the gene ends were 6 bases for V and 8 bases for J; bases not matched to a gene: 1. The CDR3 covers 10 residues. CDR3 sequence (DNA): TGCAGTGCCACTAGCGGTACGCAGTATTTT. It encodes CSATSGTQYF.

This rearrangement joins TRBV6-2 or TRBV6-3 to TRBJ2-1; D is unclear. Germline CDR1 reads MNHEY; CDR2 reads SVGEGT. CDR3 length: 12 residues. The V gene lost 5 bases and the J gene lost 10 bases, with 12 bases spanning the gap. This CDR3 is CASSPDLREQFF. The CDR3 DNA is TGTGCCAGCAGTCCCGACTTGAGGGAGCAGTTCTTC.